This T cell receptor beta chain stems from a study of T cells in localized non-small cell lung cancer. Notes on the study in general: The study detected a median roughly 57 of the top 100 tumor clones in adjacent lung.

In germline, CDR1 is LNHDA, CDR2 SQIVND (reference sequence). The CDR3 is 19 amino acids. The V and J ends lost 0 bases and 8 bases respectively, with 28 bases between them. Details on this clone: What it recognizes is unknown.

The method was immunoSEQ multiplex PCR; TCRdb's version includes in-frame clones alone and lacks a portion of them. The sample has approximately 2,000 clones, approximately 25% seen once. V and J are TRBV19 and TRBJ1-1; tentatively, D is TRBD1 (6 bases). Material: normal lung tissue next to the tumor, obtained before any cancer treatment. This TCR was recovered from a female donor over 55 with stage III squamous cell lung carcinoma. Written as DNA, the CDR3 is TGTGCCAGTAGTATAGATGCGTCCCGGGGGCCGGCGCTTAGAGAGGAAGCTTTCTTT. Residues: CASSIDASRGPALREEAFF.